The TCR beta chain under discussion was sequenced for a study of CD8 T cell repertoires and HIV-1 epitope variants. Overall study context: T cells were stimulated with Twenty-five Gag and Nef peptides separately.

Germline V lookup: CDR1 MNHEY, CDR2 SMNVEV (reference sequence). V shed 6 bases, J shed 2 bases, and the junction held 17 bases outside the gene matches. This CDR3 spans 19 amino acids. A remark on this clone: Its antigen is undetermined.

Study-wide findings and caveats: Beta chains alone show antigen proliferation, not cytokine profile or function.

TCR beta CDR3 was sequenced at survey depth on immunoSEQ. Here immunoSEQ multiplex PCR was the method, and the copy in TCRdb shows in-frame clones only, minus some. The table records 4,500 to 7,000 clones, roughly 60% of them present only once. The sequenced material came from cultured CD8+ T cells derived from PBMCs. The sequence derives from a male donor with HIV. The V gene is TRBV27, the J gene TRBJ1-5; TRBD1 matches 9 bases. CDR3: CASSPMTGTGGRGNQPQHF. CDR3 sequence (DNA): TGTGCCAGCAGCCCTATGACGGGCACAGGGGGCCGGGGCAATCAGCCCCAGCATTTT.